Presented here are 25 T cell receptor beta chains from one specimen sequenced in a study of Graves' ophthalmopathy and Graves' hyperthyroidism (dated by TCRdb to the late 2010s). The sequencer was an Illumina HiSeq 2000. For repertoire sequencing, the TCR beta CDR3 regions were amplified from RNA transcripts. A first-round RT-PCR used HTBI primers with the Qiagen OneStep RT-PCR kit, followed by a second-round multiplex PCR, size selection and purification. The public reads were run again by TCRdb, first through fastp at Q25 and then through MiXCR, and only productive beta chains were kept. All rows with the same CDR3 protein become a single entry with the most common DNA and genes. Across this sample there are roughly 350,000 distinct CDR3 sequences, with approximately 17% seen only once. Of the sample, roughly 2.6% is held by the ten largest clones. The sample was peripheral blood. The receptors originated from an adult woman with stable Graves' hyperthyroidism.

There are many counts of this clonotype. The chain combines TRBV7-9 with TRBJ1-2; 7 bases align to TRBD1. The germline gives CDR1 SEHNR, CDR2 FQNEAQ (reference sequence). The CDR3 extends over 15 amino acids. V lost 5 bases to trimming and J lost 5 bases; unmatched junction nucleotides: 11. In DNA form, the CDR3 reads TGTGCCAGCAGCCCAGAGGGGACAGCCCTGTATGGCTACACCTTC. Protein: CASSPEGTALYGYTF.

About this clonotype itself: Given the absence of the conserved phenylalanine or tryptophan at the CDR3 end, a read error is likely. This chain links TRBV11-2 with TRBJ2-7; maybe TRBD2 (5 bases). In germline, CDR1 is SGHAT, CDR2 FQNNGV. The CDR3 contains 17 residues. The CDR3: CAGSPTVGGRSSYEQYY. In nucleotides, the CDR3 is TGTGCCGGCAGTCCGACCGTCGGCGGGCGTAGCTCCTACGAGCAGTACTAC.

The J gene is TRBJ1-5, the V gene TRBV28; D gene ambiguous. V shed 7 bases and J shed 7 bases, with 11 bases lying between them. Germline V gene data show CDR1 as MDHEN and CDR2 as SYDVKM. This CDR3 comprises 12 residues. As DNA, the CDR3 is TGTGCCAGCAACCCCCCGGGGCAGCCCCAGCATTTT. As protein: CASNPPGQPQHF.

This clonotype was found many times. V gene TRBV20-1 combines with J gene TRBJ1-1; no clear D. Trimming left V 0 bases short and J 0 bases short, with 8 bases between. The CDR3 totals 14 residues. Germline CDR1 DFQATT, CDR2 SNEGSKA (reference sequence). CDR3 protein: CSARDGPLNTEAFF. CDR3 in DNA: TGCAGTGCTAGAGACGGACCGCTGAACACTGAAGCTTTCTTT.

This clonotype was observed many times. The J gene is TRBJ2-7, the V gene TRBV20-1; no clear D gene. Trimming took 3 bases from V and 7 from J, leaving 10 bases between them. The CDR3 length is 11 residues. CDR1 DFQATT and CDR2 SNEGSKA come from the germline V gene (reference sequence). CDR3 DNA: TGCAGTGCTAGGGCCGTCCCGGAGCAGTACTTC. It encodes CSARAVPEQYF.

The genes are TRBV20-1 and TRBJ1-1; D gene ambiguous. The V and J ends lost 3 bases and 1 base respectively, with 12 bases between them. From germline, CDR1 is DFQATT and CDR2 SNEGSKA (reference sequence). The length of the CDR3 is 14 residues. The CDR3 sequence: CSARERIKNTEAFF. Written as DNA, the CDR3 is TGCAGTGCTAGGGAGCGGATTAAGAACACTGAAGCTTTCTTT.

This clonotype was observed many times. The CDR3 nucleotides are TGCGCCAGCAGCCAGGCAGGGGTGCGCTATGGCTACACCTTC. Protein sequence: CASSQAGVRYGYTF. The chain carries TRBV4-3 and TRBJ1-2, with a tentative D call TRBD1 (6 bases). Germline CDR1 is LGHNA and CDR2 is YSLEER. The V gene lost 3 bases and the J gene lost 4 bases, with 12 bases spanning the gap. This CDR3 contains 14 residues.

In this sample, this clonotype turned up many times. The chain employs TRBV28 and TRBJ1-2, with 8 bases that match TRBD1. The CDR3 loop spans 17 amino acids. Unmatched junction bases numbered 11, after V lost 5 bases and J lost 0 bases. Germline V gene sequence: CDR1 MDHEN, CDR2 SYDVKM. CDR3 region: CASSPRTGPTTNYGYTF. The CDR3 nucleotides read TGTGCCAGCAGTCCCCGGACAGGGCCGACGACTAACTATGGCTACACCTTC.

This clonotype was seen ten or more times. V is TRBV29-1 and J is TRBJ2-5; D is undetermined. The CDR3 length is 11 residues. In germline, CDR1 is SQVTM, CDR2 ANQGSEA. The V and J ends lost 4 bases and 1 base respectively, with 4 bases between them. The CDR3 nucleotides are TGCAGCGTTGCCAGCCAAGAGACCCAGTACTTC. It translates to CSVASQETQYF.

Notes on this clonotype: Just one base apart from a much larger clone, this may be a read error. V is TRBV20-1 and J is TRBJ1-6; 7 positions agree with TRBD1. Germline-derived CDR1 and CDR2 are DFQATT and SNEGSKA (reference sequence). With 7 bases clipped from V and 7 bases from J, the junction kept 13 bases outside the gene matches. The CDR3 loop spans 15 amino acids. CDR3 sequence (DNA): TGCAGTGTGGGACAGTGCGCAGGGGGAAATTCACCCCTCCACTTT. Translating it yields CSVGQCAGGNSPLHF.

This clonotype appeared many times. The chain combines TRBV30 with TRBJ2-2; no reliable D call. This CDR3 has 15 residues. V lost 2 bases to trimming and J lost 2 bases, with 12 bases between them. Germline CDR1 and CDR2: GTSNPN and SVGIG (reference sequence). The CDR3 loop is CAWSPVVTNTGELFF. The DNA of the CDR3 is TGTGCCTGGAGTCCAGTGGTAACAAACACCGGGGAGCTGTTTTTT.

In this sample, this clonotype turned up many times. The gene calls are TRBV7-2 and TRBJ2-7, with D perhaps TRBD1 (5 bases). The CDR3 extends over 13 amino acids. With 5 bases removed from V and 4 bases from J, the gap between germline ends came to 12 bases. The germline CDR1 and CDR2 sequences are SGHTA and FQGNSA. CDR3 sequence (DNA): TGTGCCAGCAGCCCCGACAGAAATTACGAGCAGTACTTC. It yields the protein CASSPDRNYEQYF.

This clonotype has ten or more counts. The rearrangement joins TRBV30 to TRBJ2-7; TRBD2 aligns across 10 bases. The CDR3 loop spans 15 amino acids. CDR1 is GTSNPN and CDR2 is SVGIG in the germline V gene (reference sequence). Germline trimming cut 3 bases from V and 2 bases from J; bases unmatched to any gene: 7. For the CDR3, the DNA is TGTGCCTGGAGCGAGACAGCGGGAGGGACCTACGAGCAGTACTTC. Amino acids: CAWSETAGGTYEQYF.

CDR3: CSTGGGNQPQHF. In nucleotides, the CDR3 is TGCAGCACTGGCGGTGGCAATCAGCCCCAGCATTTT. The J gene is TRBJ1-5, the V gene TRBV29-1; D not certain. V lost 8 bases and J 2 bases, leaving 10 bases between the germline ends. Germline loops: CDR1 SQVTM, CDR2 ANQGSEA. The CDR3 totals 12 residues.

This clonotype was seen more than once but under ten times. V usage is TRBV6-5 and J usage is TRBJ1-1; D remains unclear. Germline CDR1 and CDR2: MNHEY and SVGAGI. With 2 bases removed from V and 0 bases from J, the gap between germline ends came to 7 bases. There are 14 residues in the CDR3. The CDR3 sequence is CASSYKRLNTEAFF. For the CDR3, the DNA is TGTGCCAGCAGTTACAAGAGGCTGAACACTGAAGCTTTCTTT.

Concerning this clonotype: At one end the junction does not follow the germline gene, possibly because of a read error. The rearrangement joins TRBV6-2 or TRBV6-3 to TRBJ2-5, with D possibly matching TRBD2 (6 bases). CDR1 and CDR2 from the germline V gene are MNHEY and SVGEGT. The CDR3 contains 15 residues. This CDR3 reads CASSAFGGKQETKYF. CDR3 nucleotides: TGTGCCAGCAGCGCCTTCGGGGGAAAACAAGAGACCAAGTACTTC.

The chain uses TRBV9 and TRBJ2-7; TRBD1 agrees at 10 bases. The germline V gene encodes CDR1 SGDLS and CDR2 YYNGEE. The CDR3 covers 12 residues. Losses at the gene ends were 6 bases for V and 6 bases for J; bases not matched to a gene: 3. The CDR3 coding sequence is TGTGCCAGCAAAGGACAGGGGGGCGAGCAGTACTTC. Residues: CASKGQGGEQYF.

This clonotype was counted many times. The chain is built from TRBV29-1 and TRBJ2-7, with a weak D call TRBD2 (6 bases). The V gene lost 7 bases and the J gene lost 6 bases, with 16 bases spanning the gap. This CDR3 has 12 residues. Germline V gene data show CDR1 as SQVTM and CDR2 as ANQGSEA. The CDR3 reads CSARVAGREQYF. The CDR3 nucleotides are TGCAGCGCCAGGGTTGCGGGGCGCGAGCAGTACTTC.

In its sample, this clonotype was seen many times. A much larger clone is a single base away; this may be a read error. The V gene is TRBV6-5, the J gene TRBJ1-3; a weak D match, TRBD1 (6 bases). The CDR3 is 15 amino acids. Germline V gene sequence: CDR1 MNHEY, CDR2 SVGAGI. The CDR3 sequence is CASSYSRGEGNAIYF. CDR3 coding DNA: TGTGCCAGCAGTTACTCGAGGGGGGAAGGAAACGCCATATATTTT.

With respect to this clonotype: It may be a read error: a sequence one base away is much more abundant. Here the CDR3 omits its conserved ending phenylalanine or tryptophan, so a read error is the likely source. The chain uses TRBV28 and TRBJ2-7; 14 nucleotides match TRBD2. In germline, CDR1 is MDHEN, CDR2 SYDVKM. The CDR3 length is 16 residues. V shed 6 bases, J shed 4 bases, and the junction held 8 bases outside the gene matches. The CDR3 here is CASSRGGLAGVYEQYY. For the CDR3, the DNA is TGTGCCAGCAGCAGAGGGGGACTAGCGGGAGTATACGAGCAGTACTAC.

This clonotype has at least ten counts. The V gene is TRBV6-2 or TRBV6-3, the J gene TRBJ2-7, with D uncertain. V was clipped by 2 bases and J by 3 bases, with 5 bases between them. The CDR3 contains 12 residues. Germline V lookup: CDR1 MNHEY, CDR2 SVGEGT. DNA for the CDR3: TGTGCCAGCAGTTACACACGCTACGAGCAGTACTTC. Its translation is CASSYTRYEQYF.

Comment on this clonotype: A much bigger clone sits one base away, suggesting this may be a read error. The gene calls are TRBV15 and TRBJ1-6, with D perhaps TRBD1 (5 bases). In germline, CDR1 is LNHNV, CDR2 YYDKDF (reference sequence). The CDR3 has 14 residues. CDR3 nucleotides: TGTGCCACCAGCAGAGGCCCGGGGGGATCACACCTCCACTTT. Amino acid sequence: CATSRGPGGSHLHF.

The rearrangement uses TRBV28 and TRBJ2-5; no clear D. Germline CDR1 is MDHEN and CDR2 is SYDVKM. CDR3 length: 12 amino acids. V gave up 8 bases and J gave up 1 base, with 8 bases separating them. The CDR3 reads CASQPLQETQYF. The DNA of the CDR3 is TGTGCCAGCCAACCCCTCCAAGAGACCCAGTACTTC.

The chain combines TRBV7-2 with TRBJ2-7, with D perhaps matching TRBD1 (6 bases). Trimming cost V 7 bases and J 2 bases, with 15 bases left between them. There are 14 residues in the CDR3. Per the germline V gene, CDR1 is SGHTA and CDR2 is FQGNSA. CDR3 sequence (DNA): TGTGCCAGCATCGTCGAGGGGGTTGCCTACGAGCAGTACTTC. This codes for CASIVEGVAYEQYF.

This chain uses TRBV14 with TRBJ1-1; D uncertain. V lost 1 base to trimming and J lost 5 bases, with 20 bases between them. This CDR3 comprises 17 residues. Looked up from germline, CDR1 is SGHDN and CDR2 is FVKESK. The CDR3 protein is CASSQGKGWGVDTEAFF. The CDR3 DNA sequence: TGTGCCAGCAGCCAAGGGAAGGGTTGGGGAGTAGATACTGAAGCTTTCTTT.